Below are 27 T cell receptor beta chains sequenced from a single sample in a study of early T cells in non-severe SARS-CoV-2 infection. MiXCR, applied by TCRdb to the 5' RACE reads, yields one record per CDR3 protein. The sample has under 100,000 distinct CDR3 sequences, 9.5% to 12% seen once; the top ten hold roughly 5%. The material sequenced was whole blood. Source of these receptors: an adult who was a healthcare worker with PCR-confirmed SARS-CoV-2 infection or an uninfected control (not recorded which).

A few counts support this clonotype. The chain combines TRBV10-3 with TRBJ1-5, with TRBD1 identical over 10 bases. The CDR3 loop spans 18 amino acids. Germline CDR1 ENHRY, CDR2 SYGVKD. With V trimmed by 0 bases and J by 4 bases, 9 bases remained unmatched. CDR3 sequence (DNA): TGTGCCATCAGTGAGTCGGCGGGACAGGGGTCAGGAAATCAGCCCCAGCATTTT. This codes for CAISESAGQGSGNQPQHF.

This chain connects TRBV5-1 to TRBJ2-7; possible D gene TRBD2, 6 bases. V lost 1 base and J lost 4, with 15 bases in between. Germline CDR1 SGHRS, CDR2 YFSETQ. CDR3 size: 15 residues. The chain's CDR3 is CASSLLLAGSYEQYF. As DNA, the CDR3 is TGCGCCAGCAGCTTGTTACTCGCGGGGTCTTACGAGCAGTACTTC.

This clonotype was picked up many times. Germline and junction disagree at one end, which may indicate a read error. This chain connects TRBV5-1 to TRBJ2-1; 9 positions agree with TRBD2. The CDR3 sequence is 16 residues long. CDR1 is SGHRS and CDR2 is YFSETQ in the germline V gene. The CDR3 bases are TGCGCCAGCATCTTGGTGGCTAGCGGGAAGGGCAATGAGCAGTTCTTC. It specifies CASILVASGKGNEQFF.

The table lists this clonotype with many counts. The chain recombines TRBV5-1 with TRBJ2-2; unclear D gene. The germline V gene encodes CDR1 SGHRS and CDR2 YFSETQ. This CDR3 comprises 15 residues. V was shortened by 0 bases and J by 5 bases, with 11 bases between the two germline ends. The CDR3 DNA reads TGCGCCAGCAGCTTGGGGGAAGCAGGAACCGGGGAGCTGTTTTTT. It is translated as CASSLGEAGTGELFF.

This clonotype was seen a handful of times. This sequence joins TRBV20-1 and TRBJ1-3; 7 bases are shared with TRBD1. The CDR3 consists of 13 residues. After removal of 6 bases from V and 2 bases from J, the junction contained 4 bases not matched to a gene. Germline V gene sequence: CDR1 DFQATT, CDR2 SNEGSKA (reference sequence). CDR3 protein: CSALGQPGNTIYF. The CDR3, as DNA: TGCAGTGCCCTGGGACAGCCTGGAAACACCATATATTTT.

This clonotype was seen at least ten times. The CDR3 nucleotides read TGCAGCGGCTGGGACAGCTACGAGCAGTACTTC. As protein: CSGWDSYEQYF. V gene TRBV29-1 combines with J gene TRBJ2-7; 7 nucleotides agree with TRBD1. The length of the CDR3 is 11 residues. Germline V lookup: CDR1 SQVTM, CDR2 ANQGSEA. V dropped 7 bases and J dropped 3; count of bases not matched to a gene: 3.

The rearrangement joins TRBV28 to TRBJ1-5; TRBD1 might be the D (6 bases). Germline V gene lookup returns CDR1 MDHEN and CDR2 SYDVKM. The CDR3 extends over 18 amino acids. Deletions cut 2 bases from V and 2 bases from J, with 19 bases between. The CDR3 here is CASSLLTGFLSGNQPQHF. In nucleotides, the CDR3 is TGTGCCAGCAGTTTACTAACAGGGTTTTTGAGTGGCAATCAGCCCCAGCATTTT.

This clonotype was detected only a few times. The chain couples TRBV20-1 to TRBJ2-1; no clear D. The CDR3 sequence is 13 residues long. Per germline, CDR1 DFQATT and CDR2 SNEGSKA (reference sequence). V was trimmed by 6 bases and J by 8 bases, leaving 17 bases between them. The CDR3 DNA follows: TGCAGTGCGAAAGTTTCGAGGCGTGATGAGCAGTTCTTC. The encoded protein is CSAKVSRRDEQFF.

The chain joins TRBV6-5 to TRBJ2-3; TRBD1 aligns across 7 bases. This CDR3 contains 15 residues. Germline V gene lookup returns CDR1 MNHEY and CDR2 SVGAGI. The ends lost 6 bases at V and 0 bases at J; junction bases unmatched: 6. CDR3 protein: CASSSDRESTDTQYF. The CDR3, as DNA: TGTGCCAGCAGCTCTGACAGGGAGAGCACAGATACGCAGTATTTT.

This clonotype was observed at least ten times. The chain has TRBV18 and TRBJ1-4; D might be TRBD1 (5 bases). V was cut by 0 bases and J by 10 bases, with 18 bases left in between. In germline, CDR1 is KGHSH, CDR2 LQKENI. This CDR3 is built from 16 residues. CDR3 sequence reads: CASSPPTALERGKLFF. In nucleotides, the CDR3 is TGTGCCAGCTCACCACCGACGGCGCTTGAAAGGGGAAAACTGTTTTTT.

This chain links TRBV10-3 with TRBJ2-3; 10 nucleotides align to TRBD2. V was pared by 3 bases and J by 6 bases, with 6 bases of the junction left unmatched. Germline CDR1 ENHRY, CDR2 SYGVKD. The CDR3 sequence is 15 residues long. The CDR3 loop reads CAISEIAGGGDTQYF. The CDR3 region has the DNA TGTGCCATCAGTGAAATAGCGGGAGGAGGTGATACGCAGTATTTT.

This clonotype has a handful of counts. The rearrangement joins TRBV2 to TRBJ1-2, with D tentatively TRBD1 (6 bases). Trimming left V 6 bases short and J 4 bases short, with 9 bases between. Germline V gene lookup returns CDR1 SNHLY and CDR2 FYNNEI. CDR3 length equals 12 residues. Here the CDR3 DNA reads TGTGCCAGCAGCCGGGACACCTATGGCTACACCTTC. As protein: CASSRDTYGYTF. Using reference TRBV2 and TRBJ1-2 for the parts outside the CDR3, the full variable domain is EPEVTQTPSHQVTQMGQEVILRCVPISNHLYFYWYRQILGQKVEFLVSFYNNEISEKSEIFDDQFSVERPDGSNFTLKIRSTKLEDSAMYFCASSRDTYGYTFGSGTRLTVV.

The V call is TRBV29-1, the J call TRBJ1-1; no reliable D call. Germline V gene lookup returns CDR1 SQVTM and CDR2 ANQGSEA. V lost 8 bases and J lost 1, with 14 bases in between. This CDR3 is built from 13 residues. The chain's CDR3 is CSTGSWRNTEAFF. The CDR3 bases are TGCAGCACTGGCTCTTGGAGGAACACTGAAGCTTTCTTT.

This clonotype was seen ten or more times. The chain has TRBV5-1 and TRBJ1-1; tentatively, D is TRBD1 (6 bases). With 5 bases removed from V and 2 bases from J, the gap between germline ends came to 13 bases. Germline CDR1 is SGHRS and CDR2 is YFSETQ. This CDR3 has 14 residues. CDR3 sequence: CASSMEGGNTEAFF. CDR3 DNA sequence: TGCGCCAGCAGTATGGAGGGGGGAAACACTGAAGCTTTCTTT.

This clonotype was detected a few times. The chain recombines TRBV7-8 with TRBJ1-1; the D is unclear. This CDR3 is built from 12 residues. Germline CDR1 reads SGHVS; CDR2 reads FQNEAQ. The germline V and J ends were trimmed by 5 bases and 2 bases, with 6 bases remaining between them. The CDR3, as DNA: TGTGCCAGCAGCAACAGCAACACTGAAGCTTTCTTT. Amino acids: CASSNSNTEAFF.

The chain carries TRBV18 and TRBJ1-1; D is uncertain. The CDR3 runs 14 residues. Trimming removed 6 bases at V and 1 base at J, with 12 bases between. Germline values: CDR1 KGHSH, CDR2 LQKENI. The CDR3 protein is CASSRLEGNTEAFF. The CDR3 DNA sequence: TGTGCCAGCTCCCGGTTGGAGGGGAACACTGAAGCTTTCTTT.

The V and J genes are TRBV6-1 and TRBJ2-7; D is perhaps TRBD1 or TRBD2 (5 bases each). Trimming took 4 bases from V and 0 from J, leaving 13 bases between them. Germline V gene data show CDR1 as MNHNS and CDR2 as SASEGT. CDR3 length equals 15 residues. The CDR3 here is CASSGGTASSYEQYF. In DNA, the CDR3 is TGTGCCAGCAGTGGTGGGACGGCGAGCTCCTACGAGCAGTACTTC.

The CDR3 loop is CSVGSGWGMNTEAFF. The CDR3 bases are TGCAGCGTTGGTAGCGGCTGGGGAATGAACACTGAAGCTTTCTTT. The chain carries TRBV29-1 and TRBJ1-1; the D is unclear. Trimming left V 4 bases short and J 0 bases short, with 15 bases between. The CDR3 loop spans 15 amino acids. From germline, CDR1 is SQVTM and CDR2 ANQGSEA.

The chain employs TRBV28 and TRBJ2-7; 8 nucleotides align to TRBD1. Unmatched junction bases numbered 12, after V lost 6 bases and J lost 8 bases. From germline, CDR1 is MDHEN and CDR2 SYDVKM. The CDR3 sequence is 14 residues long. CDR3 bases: TGTGCCAGCAGCCCCCCCCGACAGGGGTCAAAGCAGTACTTC. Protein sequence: CASSPPRQGSKQYF.

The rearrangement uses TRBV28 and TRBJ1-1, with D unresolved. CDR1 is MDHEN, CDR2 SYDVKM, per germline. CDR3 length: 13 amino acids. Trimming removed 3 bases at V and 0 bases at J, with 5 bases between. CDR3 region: CASSFELNTEAFF. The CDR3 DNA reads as TGTGCCAGCAGTTTTGAGTTGAACACTGAAGCTTTCTTT.

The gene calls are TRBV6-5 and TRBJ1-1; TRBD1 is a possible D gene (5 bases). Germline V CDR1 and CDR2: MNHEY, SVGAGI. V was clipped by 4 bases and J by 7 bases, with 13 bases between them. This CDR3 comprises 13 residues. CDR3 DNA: TGTGCCAGCAGTTCCCCCAGGGATCTTGAAGCTTTCTTT. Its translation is CASSSPRDLEAFF.

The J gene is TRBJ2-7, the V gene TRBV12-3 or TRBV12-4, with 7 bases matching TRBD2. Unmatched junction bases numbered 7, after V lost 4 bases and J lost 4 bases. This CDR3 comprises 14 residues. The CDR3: CASSSGGSNYEQYF. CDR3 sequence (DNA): TGTGCCAGCAGTTCCGGCGGGAGTAATTACGAGCAGTACTTC.

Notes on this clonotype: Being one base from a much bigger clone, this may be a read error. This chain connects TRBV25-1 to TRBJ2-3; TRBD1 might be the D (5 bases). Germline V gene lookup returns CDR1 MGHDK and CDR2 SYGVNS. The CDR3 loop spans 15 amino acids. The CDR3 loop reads CASKYPALYTGTQYF. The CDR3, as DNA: TGTGCCAGCAAGTATCCCGCCTTGTACACAGGTACGCAGTATTTT.

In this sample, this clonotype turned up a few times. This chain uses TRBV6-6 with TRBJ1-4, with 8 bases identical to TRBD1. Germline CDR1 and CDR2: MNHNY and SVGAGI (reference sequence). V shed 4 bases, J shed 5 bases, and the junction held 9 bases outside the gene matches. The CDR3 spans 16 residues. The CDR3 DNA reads TGTGCCAGCAGTTTTTTCGGACAGGGACCGAATGAAAAACTGTTTTTT. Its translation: CASSFFGQGPNEKLFF.

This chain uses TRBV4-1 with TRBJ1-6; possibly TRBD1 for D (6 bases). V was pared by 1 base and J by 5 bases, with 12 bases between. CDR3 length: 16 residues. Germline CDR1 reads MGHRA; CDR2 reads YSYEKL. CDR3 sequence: CASSQGVTGDNSPLHF. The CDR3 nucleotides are TGCGCCAGCAGCCAAGGCGTGACAGGAGATAATTCACCCCTCCACTTT.

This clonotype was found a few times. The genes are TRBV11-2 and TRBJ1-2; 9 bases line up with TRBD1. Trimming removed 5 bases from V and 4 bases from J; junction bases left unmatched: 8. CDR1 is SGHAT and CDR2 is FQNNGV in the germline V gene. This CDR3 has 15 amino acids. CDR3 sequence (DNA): TGTGCCAGCAGCCCCGGGACAGGGTCGAGCTATGGCTACACCTTC. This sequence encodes CASSPGTGSSYGYTF.

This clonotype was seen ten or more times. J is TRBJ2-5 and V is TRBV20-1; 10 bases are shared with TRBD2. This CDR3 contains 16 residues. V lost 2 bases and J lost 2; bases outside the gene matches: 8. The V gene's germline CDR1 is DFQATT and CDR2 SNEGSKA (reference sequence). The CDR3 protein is CSARQREGLWQETQYF. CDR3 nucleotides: TGCAGTGCTAGACAGCGGGAGGGGCTTTGGCAAGAGACCCAGTACTTC.